These 5 T cell receptor beta chains share one sample of origin, sequenced in a study of Ad26.COV2.S vaccination and SARS-CoV-2 variants. The treatment here: roughly 19 received Ad26.COV2.S at low or high dose, single or two shots; roughly five received placebo; per-sample allocation not given. Repertoires come from day 63 after the first vaccine or placebo injection. Libraries were prepared by immunoSEQ multiplex PCR; TCRdb keeps only in-frame clonotypes and omits some of them. This sample has roughly 390,000 clones, with 70% to 90% found just once. The sequencing here drew on peripheral blood, taken in a trial of Ad26.COV2.S vaccine versus placebo. These receptors were obtained from a person aged 18-65 years who received the Ad26.COV2.S COVID-19 vaccine or a placebo.

J is TRBJ1-2 and V is TRBV5-4; D uncertain. The CDR3 runs to 13 residues. CDR1 and CDR2 (germline): SGHNT, YYREEE (reference sequence). The V and J ends lost 0 bases and 7 bases respectively, with 10 bases between them. CDR3 bases: TGTGCCAGCAGCTTGGGGCTAAAGGCTGGCTACACCTTC. Translated, it gives CASSLGLKAGYTF.

The DNA of the CDR3 is TGCGCCAGCAGCCAACCCCCCGGGACAAAGAGCGGGGAGCTGTTTTTT. Protein product: CASSQPPGTKSGELFF. The chain employs TRBV4-1 and TRBJ2-2, with D possibly being TRBD1 (6 bases). CDR3 length: 16 amino acids. Germline loops: CDR1 MGHRA, CDR2 YSYEKL. V lost 2 bases to trimming and J lost 7 bases, with 17 bases between them.

This rearrangement joins TRBV7-9 to TRBJ2-7, with D tentatively TRBD2 (7 bases). This CDR3 is 17 amino acids long. Trimming left V 1 base short and J 2 bases short, with 18 bases between. Germline CDR1 SEHNR, CDR2 FQNEAQ (reference sequence). In DNA, the CDR3 is TGTGCCAGCAGCTTAGTTCATTGGGGGGGGGCGCCCTACGAGCAGTACTTC. Translated: CASSLVHWGGAPYEQYF.

The chain uses TRBV6-5 and TRBJ1-2, with 7 bases identical to TRBD1. Per the germline V gene, CDR1 is MNHEY and CDR2 is SVGAGI. The junction had 5 bases not matched to a gene; V was cut back by 2 bases and J by 5 bases. The CDR3 sequence is 14 residues long. This CDR3 reads CASSYQRQGYGYTF. In nucleotides, the CDR3 is TGTGCCAGCAGTTACCAACGACAGGGATATGGCTACACCTTC.

The chain employs TRBV5-1 and TRBJ1-4; 8 nucleotides match TRBD1. Germline V gene lookup returns CDR1 SGHRS and CDR2 YFSETQ. The CDR3 totals 17 residues. V was clipped by 4 bases and J by 5 bases; unmatched bases: 13. CDR3 DNA: TGCGCCAGCAGCCCAGCGACCCACCGGGACAGGAATGAAAAACTGTTTTTT. Translating it yields CASSPATHRDRNEKLFF.